By share, the clone carrying this TCR beta chain counts as medium-sized. Its antigen is unknown. CD4+CD45RO+CD25- cells were isolated as memory CD4+ T cells. Study-wide results and limits: Tumor Treg TCRs overlapped most with tumor naive CD4+ cells. Roughly 13% of tumor Treg sequences matched naive CD4+ cells. Tumor memory CD4+ T cell TCR gene usage clustered with blood and lymph node memory CD4+ cells and lymph node naive CD4+ cells.

V lost 5 bases to trimming and J lost 6 bases, with 13 bases between them. The CDR3 has 13 amino acids. TRBV12-4/TRBJ1-2 clonotypes were amplified with adaptor-ligated barcode primers. TCRdb called the multiplex PCR reads again in MiXCR, with one record for every CDR3 protein. The top ten clones hold about half of a sample with several hundred distinct CDR3 sequences, 5.5% to 7% of them seen once. The receptor was derived from a female donor with breast cancer. The sequenced sample was memory CD4+ T cells sorted from blood. Documented subset: memory CD4+ T cells, CD4+CD45RO+CD25-. V and J are TRBV12-3 or TRBV12-4 and TRBJ1-2; a weak D match, TRBD1 (5 bases). DNA of the CDR3: TGTGCCAGCAGTGGGGCCCAAGGACATGGCTACACCTTC. Protein product: CASSGAQGHGYTF.